A selection of T cell receptor beta chains follows, all from one sample in a study of T cells in Graves' hyperthyroidism and ophthalmopathy. MiXCR, run by TCRdb on the multiplex PCR reads, gives a single entry per CDR3 protein. The top ten hold around 62% of the sample, which has roughly 280,000 distinct CDR3 sequences, roughly 20% seen once. The sequenced material came from blood. These receptors all come from a man aged 25 to 45 with Graves' ophthalmopathy. The CDR3 runs from the conserved cysteine through the conserved F or W. A D gene is named only where the DNA matches it firmly. Clone sizes are given selectively: once, few, many, or a class where the clone is expanded.

>TRBJ1-1|NA|NA|TRBV4-2
CASSQLQGWTEAFF
TGTGCCAGCAGCCAACTGCAGGGCTGGACTGAAGCTTTCTTT
>TRBJ1-1|NA|NA|TRBV12-5
CASSDRRDTEAFF
TGTGCTAGTTCTGATCGGCGGGACACTGAAGCTTTCTTT
>TRBJ1-5|NA|NA|TRBV7-8
CASSLREKPQHF
TGTGCCAGCAGCTTGAGAGAAAAGCCCCAGCATTTT
>TRBJ2-7|TRBD2|NA|TRBV19
CASSPGLAGELYEQYF
TGTGCCAGTAGTCCGGGACTAGCGGGAGAACTCTACGAGCAGTACTTC
>TRBJ2-1|NA|few|TRBV5-1
CASSFTGINEQFF
TGCGCCAGCAGCTTTACAGGAATCAATGAGCAGTTCTTC
>TRBJ2-1|NA|many|TRBV5-1
CASSSDWGEQFF
TGCGCCAGCAGCTCAGACTGGGGTGAGCAGTTCTTC
>TRBJ1-5|NA|NA|TRBV12-3/TRBV12-4
CASSLKQASNQPQHF
TGTGCCAGCAGTTTGAAACAGGCAAGCAATCAGCCCCAGCATTTT
>TRBJ1-6|NA|NA|TRBV12-3/TRBV12-4
CASSFKPGSPLHF
TGTGCCAGCAGTTTCAAACCGGGTTCACCCCTCCACTTT
>TRBJ2-3|TRBD2|many|TRBV7-9
CASSLVSGGPDTQYF
TGTGCCAGCAGCTTAGTAAGCGGGGGGCCAGATACGCAGTATTTT
>TRBJ2-2|TRBD1|NA|TRBV7-3
CASSSRQGNGELFF
TGTGCCAGCAGCTCGCGACAGGGGAACGGGGAGCTGTTTTTT
>TRBJ1-3|NA|NA|TRBV27
CASSLGFGNTIYF
TGTGCCAGCAGTTTGGGATTTGGAAACACCATATATTTT
>TRBJ1-2|TRBD1|few|TRBV12-3/TRBV12-4
CASSFWSGGHGYTF
TGTGCCAGCAGTTTTTGGTCAGGGGGGCATGGCTACACCTTC
>TRBJ2-3|NA|many|TRBV30
CAWSEGITQYF
TGTGCCTGGAGTGAGGGGATTACGCAGTATTTT
>TRBJ2-2|TRBD1|NA|TRBV7-6
CASSVGTGGVTGELFF
TGTGCCAGCAGCGTAGGGACAGGGGGCGTCACCGGGGAGCTGTTTTTT
>TRBJ1-4|TRBD1|NA|TRBV19
CASSVRTGPNEKLFF
TGTGCCAGTAGTGTCCGGACAGGACCTAATGAAAAACTGTTTTTT
>TRBJ2-7|NA|few|TRBV2
CASSEGITYEQYF
TGTGCCAGCAGTGAAGGGATCACCTACGAGCAGTACTTC
>TRBJ2-1|NA|few|TRBV15
CATSDPQRGFYNEQFF
TGTGCCACCAGCGACCCCCAGAGGGGGTTTTACAATGAGCAGTTCTTC
>TRBJ1-6|NA|few|TRBV27
CASRGDKGSVSSPLHF
TGTGCCAGCAGAGGCGATAAGGGGAGTGTCAGTTCACCCCTCCACTTT
>TRBJ2-7|NA|NA|TRBV27
CASSLSSPYEQYF
TGTGCCAGCAGTTTATCAAGTCCCTACGAGCAGTACTTC